This T cell receptor beta chain was identified during a study of early T cells in non-severe SARS-CoV-2 infection. Whole-study results and caveats: A preference for anti-spike CD8 responses marked VDJdb matching, which missed private and CD4 specificities.

TCRdb fed the 5' RACE reads into MiXCR, producing one record per CDR3 protein. Of 25,000 to 35,000 distinct CDR3 sequences detected, about 5.7% appear once; the ten largest clones hold roughly 5.5%. Of note for this clonotype: Its antigen remains unidentified.

The CDR3 loop spans 17 amino acids. V dropped 3 bases and J dropped 6; count of bases not matched to a gene: 11. Per germline, CDR1 SGHRS and CDR2 YFSETQ. Sequenced material: whole blood. The TCR sequence derives from an adult who was a healthcare worker with PCR-confirmed SARS-CoV-2 infection or an uninfected control (not recorded which). V gene TRBV5-1 combines with J gene TRBJ2-2; 10 nucleotides agree with TRBD2. The CDR3 reads CASSSSASGRFSGELFF. The CDR3 nucleotides read TGCGCCAGCAGCTCGTCAGCTAGCGGGAGATTTTCCGGGGAGCTGTTTTTT.